The T cell receptor (beta chain) under discussion was sequenced for a study of radiotherapy plus CTLA-4 blockade in lung cancer. The study's findings and limits: According to reports, early shifts in blood T cell clones, alongside interferon-beta, forecast response most accurately. Expansion in blood of tumor-derived TCR clones was seen after radiotherapy plus ipilimumab.

Turning to this clone: Its antigen remains unidentified.

Germline V gene sequence: CDR1 SEHNR, CDR2 FQNEAQ (reference sequence). The CDR3 has 13 amino acids. Trimming shortened V by 5 bases and J by 1 base, and 8 bases separated the two germline ends. Method: immunoSEQ multiplex PCR; TCRdb's copy keeps in-frame clones and lacks some. The sample shows roughly 130,000 clones, over 80% of them seen only once. The sequencing here drew on peripheral blood, taken from a patient treated with radiotherapy plus ipilimumab. The chain combines TRBV7-9 with TRBJ1-2, with D hard to call. The sequence was collected from a human donor with non-small cell lung cancer that progressed on radiotherapy plus ipilimumab. CDR3 region: CASSPSHNYGYTF. As DNA, the CDR3 is TGTGCCAGCAGCCCTAGCCATAACTATGGCTACACCTTC.